This TCR beta chain was captured in a study of shared clonotypes between healthy human individuals. Input per replicate PCR of unsorted PBMC was about 300 ng DNA, corresponding to tens of thousands of T cell genomes. Profiling relied on immunoSEQ multiplex PCR, and the TCRdb table lists in-frame clones only, not all of them. The data hold approximately 460,000 clones, with approximately 71% observed a single time. Each donor was a Caucasian adult residing in Nashville, Tennessee. The CDR3 consists of 14 residues. After removal of 8 bases from V and 4 bases from J, the junction contained 8 bases not matched to a gene. The V gene's germline CDR1 is SGHTA and CDR2 FQGTGA.

Sequencing was performed on PBMCs. This receptor was obtained from a woman in her 40s in good health. Some clones in this sample may be carry-over from other donors' samples. The chain recombines TRBV7-3 with TRBJ2-7; 10 bases match TRBD2. The CDR3: CASSPSGSKYEQYF. The CDR3 DNA follows: TGTGCCAGCTCTCCTAGCGGGAGTAAGTACGAGCAGTACTTC.